This T cell receptor (beta chain) emerged from a study of cytomegalovirus exposure and HLA in healthy donors. A 120-subject validation cohort, separate from the roughly 700-subject first cohort, supplied the donors. The V segment lost 0 bases and the J segment 10 bases; nucleotides outside the gene matches: 6. From germline, CDR1 is SEHNR and CDR2 FQNEAQ (reference sequence). This CDR3 comprises 17 residues. Clones were sequenced by immunoSEQ multiplex PCR, and TCRdb holds only the in-frame ones, with some missing. The sample consists of under 250,000 clones, more than 75% of them appearing once. The gene calls are TRBV7-9 and TRBJ2-1; 16 nucleotides align to TRBD2. Specimen: PBMCs. The clonotype originates from a young woman in good health and CMV-seropositive. As DNA, the CDR3 is TGTGCCAGCAGCTTAGCGGCCGGGACTAGCGGGAGGGGCGAGCAGTTCTTC. As protein: CASSLAAGTSGRGEQFF.